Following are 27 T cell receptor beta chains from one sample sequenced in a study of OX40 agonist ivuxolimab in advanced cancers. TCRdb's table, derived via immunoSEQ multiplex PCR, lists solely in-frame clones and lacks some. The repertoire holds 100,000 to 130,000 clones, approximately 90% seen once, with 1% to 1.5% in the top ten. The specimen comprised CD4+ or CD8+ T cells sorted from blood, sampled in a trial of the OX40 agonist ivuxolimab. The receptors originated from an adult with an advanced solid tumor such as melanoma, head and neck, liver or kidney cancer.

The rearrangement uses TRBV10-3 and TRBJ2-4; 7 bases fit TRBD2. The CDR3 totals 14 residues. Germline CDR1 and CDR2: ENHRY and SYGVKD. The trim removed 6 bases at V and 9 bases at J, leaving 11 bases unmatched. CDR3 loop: CAIRASGTVGIQYF. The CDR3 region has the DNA TGTGCCATCAGAGCTAGCGGCACCGTCGGCATTCAGTACTTC.

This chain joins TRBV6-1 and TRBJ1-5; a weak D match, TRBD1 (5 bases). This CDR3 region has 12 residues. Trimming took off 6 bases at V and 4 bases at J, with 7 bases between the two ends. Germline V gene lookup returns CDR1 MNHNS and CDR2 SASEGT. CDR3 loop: CASRDTNQPQHF. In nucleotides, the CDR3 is TGTGCCAGCAGGGACACGAATCAGCCCCAGCATTTT.

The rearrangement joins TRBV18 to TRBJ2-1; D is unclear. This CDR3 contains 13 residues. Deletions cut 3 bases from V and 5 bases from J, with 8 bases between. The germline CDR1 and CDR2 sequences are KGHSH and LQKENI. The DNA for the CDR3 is TGTGCCAGCTCACCGGGCCTCAACAATGAGCAGTTCTTC. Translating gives CASSPGLNNEQFF.

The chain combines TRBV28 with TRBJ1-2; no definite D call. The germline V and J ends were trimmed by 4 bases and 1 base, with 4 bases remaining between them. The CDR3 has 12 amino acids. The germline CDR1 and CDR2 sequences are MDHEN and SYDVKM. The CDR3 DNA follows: TGTGCCAGCAGTTCGGTTAACTATGGCTACACCTTC. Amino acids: CASSSVNYGYTF.

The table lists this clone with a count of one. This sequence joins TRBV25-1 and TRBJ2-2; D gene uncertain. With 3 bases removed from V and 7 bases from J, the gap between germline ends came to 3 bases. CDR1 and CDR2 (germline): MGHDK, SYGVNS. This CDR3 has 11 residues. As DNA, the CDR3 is TGTGCCAGCAGTGAGGGCGGGGAGCTGTTTTTT. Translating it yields CASSEGGELFF.

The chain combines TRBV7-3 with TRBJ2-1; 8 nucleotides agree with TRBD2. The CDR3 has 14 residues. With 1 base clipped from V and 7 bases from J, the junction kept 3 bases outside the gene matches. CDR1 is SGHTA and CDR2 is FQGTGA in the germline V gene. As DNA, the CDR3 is TGTGCCAGCAGCTTAAGCCGGGAGGGAAATGAGCAGTTCTTC. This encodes CASSLSREGNEQFF.

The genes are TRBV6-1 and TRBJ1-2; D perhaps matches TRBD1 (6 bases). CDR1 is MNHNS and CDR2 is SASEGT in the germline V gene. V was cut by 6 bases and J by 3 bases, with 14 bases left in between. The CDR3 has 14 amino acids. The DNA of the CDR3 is TGTGCCAGCAGCCAAAAGGGGGGTGACTATGGCTACACCTTC. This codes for CASSQKGGDYGYTF.

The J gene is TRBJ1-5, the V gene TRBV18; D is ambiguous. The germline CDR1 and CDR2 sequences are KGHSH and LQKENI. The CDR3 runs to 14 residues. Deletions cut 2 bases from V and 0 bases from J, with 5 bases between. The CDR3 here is CASSPEYSNQPQHF. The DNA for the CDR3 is TGTGCCAGCTCACCAGAGTATAGCAATCAGCCCCAGCATTTT.

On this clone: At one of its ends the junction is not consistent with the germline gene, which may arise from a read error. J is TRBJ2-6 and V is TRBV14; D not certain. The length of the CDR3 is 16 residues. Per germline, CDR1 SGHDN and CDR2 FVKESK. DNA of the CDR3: TGTGCCAGCAGCAAAGAAGGGATCTCTGGGGCCAACGTCCTGACTTTC. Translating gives CASSKEGISGANVLTF.

This CDR3 is CASSVAGTSGSYEQYF. The CDR3 bases are TGTGCCAGCAGCGTAGCGGGGACTAGCGGGAGCTACGAGCAGTACTTC. V and J are TRBV21-1 and TRBJ2-7; the table names TRBD2, a call not compared with the DNA. TRBV21-1 is a recognized pseudogene. This CDR3 has 16 amino acids.

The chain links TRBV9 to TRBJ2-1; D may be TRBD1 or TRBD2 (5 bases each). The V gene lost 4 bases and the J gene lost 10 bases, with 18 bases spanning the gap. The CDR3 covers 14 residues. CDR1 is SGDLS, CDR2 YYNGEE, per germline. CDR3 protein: CASSSRDQVREQFF. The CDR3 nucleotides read TGTGCCAGCAGCAGCCGGGACCAAGTTAGGGAGCAGTTCTTC. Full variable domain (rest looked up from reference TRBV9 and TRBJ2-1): DSGVTQTPKHLITATGQRVTLRCSPRSGDLSVYWYQQSLDQGLQFLIQYYNGEERAKGNILERFSAQQFPDLHSELNLSSLELGDSALYFCASSSRDQVREQFFGPGTRLTVL.

DNA for the CDR3: TGTGCCATCAGTGAGGGGTCGGGACTAGCGGCCTCCTACGAGCAGTACTTC. Translating gives CAISEGSGLAASYEQYF. This chain links TRBV10-3 with TRBJ2-7; 11 bases line up with TRBD2. Germline V gene sequence: CDR1 ENHRY, CDR2 SYGVKD. This CDR3 region has 17 residues. The V gene end was trimmed by 2 bases and the J gene end by 0 bases; junction bases not matched to a gene: 6.

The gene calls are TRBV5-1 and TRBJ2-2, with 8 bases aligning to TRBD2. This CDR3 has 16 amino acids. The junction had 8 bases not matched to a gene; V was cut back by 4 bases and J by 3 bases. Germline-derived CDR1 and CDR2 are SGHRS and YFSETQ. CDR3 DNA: TGCGCCAGCAGCACCCTACCGCGGGGGGACACCGGGGAGCTGTTTTTT. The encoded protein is CASSTLPRGDTGELFF.

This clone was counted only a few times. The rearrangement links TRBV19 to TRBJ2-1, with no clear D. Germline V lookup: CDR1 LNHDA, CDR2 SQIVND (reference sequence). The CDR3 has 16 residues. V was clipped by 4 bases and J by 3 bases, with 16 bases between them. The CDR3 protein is CASSKRSGSSYNEQFF. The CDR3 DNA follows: TGTGCCAGTAGTAAAAGATCCGGATCTAGCTACAATGAGCAGTTCTTC.

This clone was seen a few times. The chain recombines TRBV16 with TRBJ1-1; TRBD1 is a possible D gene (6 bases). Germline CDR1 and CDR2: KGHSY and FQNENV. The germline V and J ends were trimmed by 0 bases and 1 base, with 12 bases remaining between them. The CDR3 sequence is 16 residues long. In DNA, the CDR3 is TGTGCCAGCAGCCAATCCAACAGGGCAGGGAACACTGAAGCTTTCTTT. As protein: CASSQSNRAGNTEAFF. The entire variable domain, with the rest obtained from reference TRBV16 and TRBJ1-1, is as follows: GEEVAQTPKHLVRGEGQKAKLYCAPIKGHSYVFWYQQVLKNEFKFLISFQNENVFDETGMPKERFSAKCLPNSPCSLEIQATKLEDSAVYFCASSQSNRAGNTEAFFGQGTRLTVV.

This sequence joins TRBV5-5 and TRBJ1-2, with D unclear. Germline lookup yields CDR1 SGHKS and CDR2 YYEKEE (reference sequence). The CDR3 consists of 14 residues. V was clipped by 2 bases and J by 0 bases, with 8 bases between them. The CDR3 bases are TGTGCCAGCAGCTTTGGCCAGCCTAACTATGGCTACACCTTC. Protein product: CASSFGQPNYGYTF.

The chain's CDR3 is CASSLDLVPRELFF. The CDR3 DNA sequence: TGTGCCAGCAGCTTAGATTTAGTTCCGAGGGAGCTGTTTTTT. The chain couples TRBV7-8 to TRBJ2-2; no reliable D call. This CDR3 region has 14 residues. The germline V gene has CDR1 SGHVS and CDR2 FQNEAQ. Between the trimmed V and J ends, which lost 1 base and 9 bases, there was a span of 12 bases.

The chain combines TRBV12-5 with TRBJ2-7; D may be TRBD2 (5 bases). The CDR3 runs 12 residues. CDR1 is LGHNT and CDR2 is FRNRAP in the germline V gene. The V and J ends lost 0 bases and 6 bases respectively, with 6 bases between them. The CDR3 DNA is TGTGCTAGTGGTTTGGTTGAGGGCGAGCAGTACTTC. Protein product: CASGLVEGEQYF.

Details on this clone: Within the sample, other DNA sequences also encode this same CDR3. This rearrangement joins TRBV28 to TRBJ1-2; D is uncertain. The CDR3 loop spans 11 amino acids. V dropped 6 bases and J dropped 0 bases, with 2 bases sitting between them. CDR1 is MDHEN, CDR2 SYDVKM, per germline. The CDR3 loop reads CASSPNYGYTF. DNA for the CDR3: TGTGCCAGCAGCCCTAACTATGGCTACACCTTC.

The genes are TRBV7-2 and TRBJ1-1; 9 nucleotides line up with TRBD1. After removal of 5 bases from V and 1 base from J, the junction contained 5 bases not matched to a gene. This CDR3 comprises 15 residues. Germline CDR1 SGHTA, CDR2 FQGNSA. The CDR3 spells CASSEQQGANTEAFF. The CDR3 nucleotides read TGTGCCAGCAGCGAGCAACAGGGGGCGAACACTGAAGCTTTCTTT.

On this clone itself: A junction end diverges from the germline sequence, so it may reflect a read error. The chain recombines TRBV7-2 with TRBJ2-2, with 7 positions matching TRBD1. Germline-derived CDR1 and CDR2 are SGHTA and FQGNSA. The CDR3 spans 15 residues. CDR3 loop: CASSLAGTETVELFF. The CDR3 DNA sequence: TGTGCCAGCAGCTTAGCCGGGACAGAGACCGTGGAGCTGTTTTTT.

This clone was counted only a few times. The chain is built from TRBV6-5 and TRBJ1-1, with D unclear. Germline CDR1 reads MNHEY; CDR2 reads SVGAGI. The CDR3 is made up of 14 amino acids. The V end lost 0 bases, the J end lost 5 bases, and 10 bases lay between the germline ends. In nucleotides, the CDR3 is TGTGCCAGCAGTTACTCGAGGAGGGATACTGAAGCTTTCTTT. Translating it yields CASSYSRRDTEAFF.

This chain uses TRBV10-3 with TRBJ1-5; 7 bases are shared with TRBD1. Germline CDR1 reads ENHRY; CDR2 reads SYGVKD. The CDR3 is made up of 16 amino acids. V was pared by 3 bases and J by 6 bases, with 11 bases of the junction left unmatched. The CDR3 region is CAISDRTGVLSQPQHF. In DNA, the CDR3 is TGTGCCATCAGTGATCGAACAGGGGTTCTAAGTCAGCCCCAGCATTTT.

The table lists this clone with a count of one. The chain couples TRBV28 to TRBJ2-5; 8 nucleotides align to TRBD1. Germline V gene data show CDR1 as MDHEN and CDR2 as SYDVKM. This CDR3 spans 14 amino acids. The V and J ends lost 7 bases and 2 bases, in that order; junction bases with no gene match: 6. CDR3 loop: CASTAGGPQETQYF. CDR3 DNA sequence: TGTGCCAGCACGGCAGGGGGCCCTCAAGAGACCCAGTACTTC.

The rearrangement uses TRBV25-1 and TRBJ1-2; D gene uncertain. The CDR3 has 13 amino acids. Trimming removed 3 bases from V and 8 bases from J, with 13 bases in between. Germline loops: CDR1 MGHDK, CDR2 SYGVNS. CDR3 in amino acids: CASSDGTPPGYTF. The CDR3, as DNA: TGTGCCAGCAGTGACGGTACTCCACCCGGCTACACCTTC.

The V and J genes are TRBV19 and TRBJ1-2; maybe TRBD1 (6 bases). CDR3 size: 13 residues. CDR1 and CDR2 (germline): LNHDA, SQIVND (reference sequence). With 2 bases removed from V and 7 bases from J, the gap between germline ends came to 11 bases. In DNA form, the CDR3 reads TGTGCCAGTAGTATAAGGACAGATGCTGGCTACACCTTC. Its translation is CASSIRTDAGYTF.

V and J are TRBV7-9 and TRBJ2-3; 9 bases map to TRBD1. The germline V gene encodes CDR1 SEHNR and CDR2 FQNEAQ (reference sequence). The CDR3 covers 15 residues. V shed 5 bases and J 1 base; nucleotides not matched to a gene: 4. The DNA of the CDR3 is TGTGCCAGCAGCCGGGGACAGGGAGGCACAGATACGCAGTATTTT. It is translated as CASSRGQGGTDTQYF.